The rows below give T cell receptor beta chains drawn from one sample of a study of T cell responses to AZD1222 COVID-19 vaccine. Libraries were prepared by immunoSEQ multiplex PCR; TCRdb keeps only in-frame clonotypes and omits some of them. The data contain about 27,000 clones, about 92% of them singletons. The source was peripheral blood, collected 28 days after the second AZD1222 dose. Receptor source: an adult who received the AZD1222 COVID-19 vaccine. Each CDR3 is given with its conserved first and last residue. The D gene is left open where the match is weak. Size tells how often a clone was seen (once, few, many) or the class of an expanded clone, and some rows leave it out.

size	V	D	J	DNA	CDR3
once	TRBV6-5	NA	TRBJ2-7	TGTGCCAGCAGTCGGATCCACTCCTACGAGCAGTACTTC	CASSRIHSYEQYF
NA	TRBV3-1/TRBV3-2	NA	TRBJ2-5	TGTGCCAGCAGCCAAGTGTCGCTGTTTGAAGAGACCCAGTACTTC	CASSQVSLFEETQYF
NA	TRBV19	TRBD2	TRBJ2-5	TGTGCCAGTAGTACGGGGACTAGCCCCCTCCGAGGGACCCAGTACTTC	CASSTGTSPLRGTQYF
once	TRBV28	NA	TRBJ2-3	TGTGCCAGCAGTTTCCGGTCCAGCCGTGGGACAGATACGCAGTATTTT	CASSFRSSRGTDTQYF
once	TRBV21-1	NA	TRBJ2-7	TGTGCCAGCAGCACTCCCGCTTATAGCGGCTACGAGCAGTACTTC	CASSTPAYSGYEQYF
few	TRBV6-6	TRBD1	TRBJ2-2	TGTGCCAGCAGTCAACACACAGGGGGCCGTAGGAACACCGGGGAGCTGTTTTTT	CASSQHTGGRRNTGELFF
NA	TRBV29-1	NA	TRBJ1-1	TGCAGCGTTGAAGATTCACGGAGAGTACGTACCACTGAAGCTTTCTTT	CSVEDSRRVRTTEAFF
NA	TRBV29-1	TRBD2	TRBJ2-3	TGCAGCGTTGCTAGCGGCCTCACAGATACGCAGTATTTT	CSVASGLTDTQYF
NA	TRBV14	TRBD1	TRBJ1-2	TGTGCCAGCAGCCTCGGGACAGAATATGGCTACACCTTC	CASSLGTEYGYTF
NA	TRBV30	TRBD1	TRBJ1-6	TGTGCCTGGAGTGTACGGGGACAGGGCTATAATTCACCCCTCCACTTT	CAWSVRGQGYNSPLHF
NA	TRBV28	NA	TRBJ1-5	TGTGCCAGCAGTTTAATACAGGGCCGGAGCAATCAGCCCCAGCATTTT	CASSLIQGRSNQPQHF
NA	TRBV3-1/TRBV3-2	TRBD2	TRBJ2-7	TGTGCCAGCAGCCAAGATCTGGCGGGAGGGCGCGAGCAGTACTTC	CASSQDLAGGREQYF
once	TRBV6-2/TRBV6-3	TRBD2	TRBJ2-1	TGTGCCAGCAGTTATACTAGCGGGATTCGGAATGAGCAGTTCTTC	CASSYTSGIRNEQFF
once	TRBV27	NA	TRBJ1-4	TGTGCCAGCAGTTTTCGAGGGGTCAGTGAAAAACTGTTTTTT	CASSFRGVSEKLFF
NA	TRBV10-3	NA	TRBJ2-2	TGTGCCATCAATTGGGACCCTCGAACCGGGGAGCTGTTTTTT	CAINWDPRTGELFF
NA	TRBV6-2/TRBV6-3	NA	TRBJ1-2	TGTGCCAGCAGTTGGACTGACTATGGCTACACCTTC	CASSWTDYGYTF
NA	TRBV7-2	NA	TRBJ1-2	TGTGCCAGCAGTTCGGGGGTCTATGGCTACACCTTC	CASSSGVYGYTF
NA	TRBV15	NA	TRBJ1-1	TGTGCCACCAGCAGGGGCCTGAACACTGAAGCTTTCTTT	CATSRGLNTEAFF
NA	TRBV29-1	NA	TRBJ1-1	TGCAGCGTTGAAGATCTGTATGTGGGAGCTGAAGCTTTCTTT	CSVEDLYVGAEAFF
NA	TRBV30	NA	TRBJ1-1	TGTGCCTGGACGGGGACACGGAACACTGAAGCTTTCTTT	CAWTGTRNTEAFF
NA	TRBV6-2/TRBV6-3	NA	TRBJ2-5	TGTGCCAGCAGTTACTGGGGTACGCAAGAGACCCAGTACTTC	CASSYWGTQETQYF
NA	TRBV9	NA	TRBJ2-5	TGTGCCAGCAGCGAGAGCATAGGGGGCCAAGAGACCCAGTACTTC	CASSESIGGQETQYF
NA	TRBV19	TRBD1	TRBJ1-5	TGTGCCAGTACCCCGGTTGAGGGGGCAGGTCAGCCCCAGCATTTT	CASTPVEGAGQPQHF
NA	TRBV27	NA	TRBJ1-1	TGTGCCAGCAGGTTGAGGGGAGTTTACACTGAAGCTTTCTTT	CASRLRGVYTEAFF
NA	TRBV11-2	TRBD2	TRBJ2-3	TGTGCCAGCACCCTAGGCCTAGCGGGGAGCACAGATACGCAGTATTTT	CASTLGLAGSTDTQYF